This T cell receptor beta chain stems from a study of identical twins. TCRdb reanalysed the 5' RACE reads using MiXCR and keeps one entry per CDR3 protein. The table records roughly 200,000 distinct CDR3 sequences, under 10% of them present only once. As regards this clonotype: Its target is unknown. A junction end diverges from the germline sequence, so it may reflect a read error.

The CDR3 spans 16 residues. The V gene's germline CDR1 is SSHAT and CDR2 FNYEAQ (reference sequence). Whole-study results and caveats: Modelling approaches yielded underestimates of out-of-frame TCR alpha sharing between monozygotic twins. Cord blood beta clonotypes present at high abundance carried fewer insertions; no such pattern appeared in memory repertoires. Excess sharing by twins proved weaker in beta out-of-frame sequences.

This same sample was also part of a study on yellow fever vaccine responses in identical twins.

This sequence originates from a woman aged 18-35 years in good health. The sample consisted of memory (CD45RO+) T cells sorted from blood. This chain connects TRBV7-7 to TRBJ2-6, with D uncertain. CDR3 in DNA: TGTGCTAGCAGCTTATCCCCAGACTCTGGGGCCAACGTCCTGACTTTC. Protein: CASSLSPDSGANVLTF. Complete variable domain (other parts from reference TRBV7-7 and TRBJ2-6): GAGVSQSPRYKVTKRGQDVTLRCDPISSHATLYWYQQALGQGPEFLTYFNYEAQPDKSGLPSDRFSAERPEGSISTLTIQRTEQRDSAMYRCASSLSPDSGANVLTFGAGSRLTVL.